The 11 T cell receptor beta chains given below trace back to one sample, sequenced in a study of CD8+CD57+ T cells in acquired aplastic anemia. Genomic DNA, serving as template, underwent TCR beta VDJ and CDR3 profiling. In TCRdb, the reads were re-called with MiXCR into one record per CDR3 protein. The sample comprises about 160,000 distinct CDR3 sequences, 71% of which are singletons, and 35% to 50% rests with the top ten. The patients chosen for sequencing had shown expansion of CD8+CD57+ cells (detected by flow cytometry). Sequencing was performed on sorted CD4+, CD8+, or CD8+CD57+ T cells (not recorded which) from PBMCs. The receptor source for this set is a human donor with aplastic anemia.

The genes are TRBV2 and TRBJ2-2, with a tentative D call TRBD2 (7 bases). V was pared by 5 bases and J by 7 bases, with 23 bases between. The germline V gene has CDR1 SNHLY and CDR2 FYNNEI. This CDR3 spans 17 amino acids. Here the CDR3 reads CASSFGGGRRRDGELFF. For the CDR3, the DNA is TGTGCCAGCAGTTTCGGGGGCGGGAGACGTCGAGACGGGGAGCTGTTTTTT.

This rearrangement joins TRBV4-3 to TRBJ1-4; D may be TRBD1 (5 bases). Per the germline V gene, CDR1 is LGHNA and CDR2 is YSLEER. Deletions cut 5 bases from V and 1 base from J, with 20 bases between. This CDR3 contains 18 residues. CDR3 sequence reads: CASSGRGGTAGTNEKLFF. The CDR3, as DNA: TGCGCCAGCAGCGGAAGGGGTGGGACCGCGGGAACTAATGAAAAACTGTTTTTT.

About this clonotype: One base away lies a much larger clone, so this may be a sequencing read error. The rearrangement uses TRBV5-1 and TRBJ1-1; no clear D. The CDR3 extends over 15 amino acids. The germline gives CDR1 SGHRS, CDR2 YFSETQ. The CDR3 sequence: CASRLAGHRRTEAFF. CDR3 sequence (DNA): TGCGCCAGCAGATTGGCAGGTCACCGACGGACTGAAGCTTTCTTT.

The genes are TRBV2 and TRBJ2-2; the match to TRBD1 covers 7 bases. Per the germline V gene, CDR1 is SNHLY and CDR2 is FYNNEI. After removal of 5 bases from V and 6 bases from J, the junction contained 9 bases not matched to a gene. The CDR3 covers 15 residues. CDR3 residues: CASSYATGRAGELFF. The CDR3 nucleotides are TGTGCCAGCAGTTACGCGACAGGGAGAGCCGGGGAGCTGTTTTTT.

The chain is built from TRBV5-1 and TRBJ2-7, with a weak D call TRBD1 (5 bases). Trimming took off 4 bases at V and 3 bases at J, with 11 bases between the two ends. Germline V gene data show CDR1 as SGHRS and CDR2 as YFSETQ. The CDR3 spans 13 residues. The CDR3 region has the DNA TGCGCCAGCAGCACCTTTCAGGGCTACGAGCAGTACTTC. Protein product: CASSTFQGYEQYF.

This clonotype was seen a few times. The chain carries TRBV7-9 and TRBJ2-5, with D possibly being TRBD1 (7 bases). V was pared by 2 bases and J by 5 bases, with 12 bases between. The CDR3 totals 14 residues. Per the germline V gene, CDR1 is SEHNR and CDR2 is FQNEAQ (reference sequence). The DNA of the CDR3 is TGTGCCAGCAGCTTATCGACAGGGAGGGAGACCCAGTACTTC. Its translation is CASSLSTGRETQYF.

The chain recombines TRBV24-1 with TRBJ2-5; maybe TRBD1 (6 bases). This CDR3 is 17 amino acids long. CDR1 and CDR2 (germline): KGHDR, SFDVKD. V lost 2 bases and J lost 5, with 20 bases in between. The CDR3: CATSDSRRLQGYETQYF. Here the CDR3 DNA reads TGTGCCACCAGTGATTCCCGGAGGTTGCAGGGGTACGAGACCCAGTACTTC.

The J gene is TRBJ2-7, the V gene TRBV29-1; D unresolved. The germline gives CDR1 SQVTM, CDR2 ANQGSEA. Deletions cut 8 bases from V and 3 bases from J, with 14 bases between. The CDR3 has 12 amino acids. The chain's CDR3 is CSIRTSYYEQYF. The CDR3 region has the DNA TGCAGCATCCGAACTTCCTACTACGAGCAGTACTTC.

J is TRBJ1-4 and V is TRBV7-2; D is ambiguous. The ends were cut back, 2 bases at V and 4 bases at J, with 11 bases in the middle. The CDR3 covers 15 residues. Germline V lookup: CDR1 SGHTA, CDR2 FQGNSA. The CDR3 reads CASSLLGRVNEKLFF. The DNA for the CDR3 is TGTGCCAGCAGCTTACTTGGCAGAGTTAATGAAAAACTGTTTTTT.

This clonotype is a singleton in its sample. The chain combines TRBV19 with TRBJ1-1; possibly TRBD1 for D (5 bases). This CDR3 spans 13 amino acids. The V and J ends lost 8 bases and 4 bases respectively, with 14 bases between them. Germline values: CDR1 LNHDA, CDR2 SQIVND (reference sequence). CDR3 sequence (DNA): TGTGCCAGTGGCCTTGGGGGATCCACTGAAGCTTTCTTT. Translating gives CASGLGGSTEAFF.

The chain joins TRBV5-4 to TRBJ1-1, with D possibly being TRBD1 (5 bases). Germline CDR1 is SGHNT and CDR2 is YYREEE (reference sequence). The germline V and J ends were trimmed by 2 bases and 5 bases, with 13 bases remaining between them. The CDR3 length is 14 residues. The CDR3 here is CASSFYGAGTEAFF. DNA for the CDR3: TGTGCCAGCAGCTTTTATGGGGCAGGGACTGAAGCTTTCTTT.